Sequencing of this T cell receptor beta chain was carried out in a study of blood T cell repertoires in COVID-19. Across the study: The study drew acute and convalescent COVID-19 samples from the United States, Italy and Spain. Sample material is recorded as cDNA or gDNA derived from T cells, B-cell-depleted T cells, or PBMCs.

The V gene lost 4 bases and the J gene lost 0 bases, with 9 bases spanning the gap. This CDR3 spans 14 amino acids. Germline CDR1 KGHDR, CDR2 SFDVKD. Recruited during active infection, patients (from Seattle) were subsequently followed longitudinally. In the original analysis: Reference gene primer amplification gave nucleated cell count estimates. The data were produced by immunoSEQ multiplex PCR, yet TCRdb's version contains in-frame clones alone and is incomplete. V and J calls and clone size are those listed in that table; D and trimming were worked out from the DNA. The sample consists of about 180,000 clones, around 80% of them appearing once.

The sample taken for sequencing was peripheral blood. This clonotype was obtained from a woman aged 80 or over with COVID-19, enrolled during active disease. The rearrangement joins TRBV24-1 to TRBJ2-7, with a tentative D call TRBD1 (5 bases). CDR3 sequence (DNA): TGTGCCACCAGTGACCCGACAGTCTCCTACGAGCAGTACTTC. Encoded protein: CATSDPTVSYEQYF.